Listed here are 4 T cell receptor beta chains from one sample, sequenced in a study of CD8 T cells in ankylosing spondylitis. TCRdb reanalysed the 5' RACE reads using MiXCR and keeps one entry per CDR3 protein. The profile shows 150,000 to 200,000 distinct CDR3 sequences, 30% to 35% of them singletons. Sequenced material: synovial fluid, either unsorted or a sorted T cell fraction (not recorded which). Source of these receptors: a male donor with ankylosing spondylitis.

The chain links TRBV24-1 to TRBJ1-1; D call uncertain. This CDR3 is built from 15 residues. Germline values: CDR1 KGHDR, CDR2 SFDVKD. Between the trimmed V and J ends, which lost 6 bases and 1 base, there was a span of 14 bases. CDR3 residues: CATSLGNGANTEAFF. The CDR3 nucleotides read TGTGCCACCAGTTTAGGGAACGGAGCGAACACTGAAGCTTTCTTT.

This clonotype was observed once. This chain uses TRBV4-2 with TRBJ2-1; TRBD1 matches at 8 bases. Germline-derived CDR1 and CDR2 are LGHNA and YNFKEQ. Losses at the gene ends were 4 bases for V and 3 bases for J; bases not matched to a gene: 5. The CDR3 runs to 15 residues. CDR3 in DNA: TGTGCCAGCAGCCCGGACAGGGTAGTCTACAATGAGCAGTTCTTC. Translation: CASSPDRVVYNEQFF.

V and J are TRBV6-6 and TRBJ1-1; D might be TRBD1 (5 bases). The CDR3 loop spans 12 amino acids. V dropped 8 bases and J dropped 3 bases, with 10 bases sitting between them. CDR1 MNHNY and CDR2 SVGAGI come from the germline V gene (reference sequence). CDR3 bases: TGTGCCAGCCGGACGGGGGACACTGAAGCTTTCTTT. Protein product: CASRTGDTEAFF.

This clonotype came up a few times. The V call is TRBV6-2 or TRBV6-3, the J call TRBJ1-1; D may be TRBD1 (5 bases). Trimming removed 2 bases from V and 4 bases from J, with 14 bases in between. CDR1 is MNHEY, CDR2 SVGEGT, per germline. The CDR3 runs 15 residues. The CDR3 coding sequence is TGTGCCAGCAGTTACGGAGGACCCGGGGGCACTGAAGCTTTCTTT. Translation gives CASSYGGPGGTEAFF.